A selection of T cell receptor beta chains follows, all from one sample in a study of cytomegalovirus exposure and HLA in healthy donors. Sequencing used immunoSEQ multiplex PCR; TCRdb keeps in-frame clones, though not all of them. The data hold 100,000 to 150,000 clones, with approximately 85% observed a single time. The sequencing sample was made of PBMCs. The receptor source for this set is a boy between 10 and 17 years old in good health and CMV-seronegative. CDR3s include the opening cysteine and the closing phenylalanine or tryptophan. Each record gives: J gene, clone size, V gene, D gene, CDR3 protein, CDR3 DNA. The D gene is left open where the match is weak. Clone size, where shown, is once, few, many, or a class for clones that have expanded.

J gene: TRBJ1-1; clone size: -; V gene: TRBV2; D gene: -; CDR3 protein: CATNIIRGWAFF; CDR3 DNA: TGTGCCACCAATATAATACGGGGTTGGGCTTTCTTT
J gene: TRBJ2-5; clone size: -; V gene: TRBV7-2; D gene: TRBD2; CDR3 protein: CASSPRTSGTGETQYF; CDR3 DNA: TGTGCCAGCAGCCCGCGGACTAGCGGGACGGGAGAGACCCAGTACTTC
J gene: TRBJ2-2; clone size: -; V gene: TRBV9; D gene: TRBD2; CDR3 protein: CASSVGGGGPGELFF; CDR3 DNA: TGTGCCAGCAGCGTAGGTGGGGGGGGACCCGGGGAGCTGTTTTTT
J gene: TRBJ2-7; clone size: few; V gene: TRBV6-1; D gene: TRBD2; CDR3 protein: CASSVTLAGNYEQYF; CDR3 DNA: TGTGCCAGCAGTGTTACACTAGCGGGGAACTACGAGCAGTACTTC
J gene: TRBJ2-6; clone size: -; V gene: TRBV10-3; D gene: TRBD1; CDR3 protein: CAISETNLGTGTFGANVLTF; CDR3 DNA: TGTGCCATCAGTGAGACAAACTTGGGGACAGGGACCTTTGGGGCCAACGTCCTGACTTTC
J gene: TRBJ1-2; clone size: -; V gene: TRBV28; D gene: -; CDR3 protein: CASSYIRTEYTF; CDR3 DNA: TGTGCCAGCAGTTATATCAGGACAGAATACACCTTC
J gene: TRBJ1-1; clone size: -; V gene: TRBV7-3; D gene: -; CDR3 protein: CASSLSGGGTEAFF; CDR3 DNA: TGTGCCAGCAGCTTGTCTGGGGGGGGCACTGAAGCTTTCTTT
J gene: TRBJ1-5; clone size: -; V gene: TRBV15; D gene: -; CDR3 protein: CATSGRGIFSNQPQHF; CDR3 DNA: TGTGCCACCAGCGGACGCGGGATCTTTAGCAATCAGCCCCAGCATTTT
J gene: TRBJ2-7; clone size: once; V gene: TRBV18; D gene: TRBD1; CDR3 protein: CASSPDRDYEQYF; CDR3 DNA: TGTGCCAGCTCACCTGACAGGGACTACGAGCAGTACTTC
J gene: TRBJ2-2; clone size: -; V gene: TRBV5-6; D gene: TRBD2; CDR3 protein: CASSAGLAPNTGELFF; CDR3 DNA: TGTGCCAGCAGCGCGGGACTAGCGCCGAACACCGGGGAGCTGTTTTTT
J gene: TRBJ1-6; clone size: few; V gene: TRBV7-2; D gene: -; CDR3 protein: CASRLQLTAVSPLHF; CDR3 DNA: TGTGCCAGCAGATTACAGCTGACAGCCGTTTCACCCCTCCACTTT
J gene: TRBJ2-7; clone size: -; V gene: TRBV27; D gene: -; CDR3 protein: CASSDSPPNYEQYF; CDR3 DNA: TGTGCCAGCAGTGACAGCCCACCAAACTACGAGCAGTACTTC
J gene: TRBJ1-5; clone size: -; V gene: TRBV30; D gene: -; CDR3 protein: CAWSARGSNQPQHF; CDR3 DNA: TGTGCCTGGAGCGCCAGGGGAAGCAATCAGCCCCAGCATTTT
J gene: TRBJ2-7; clone size: -; V gene: TRBV7-9; D gene: -; CDR3 protein: CSSSLTTGEQYF; CDR3 DNA: TGTTCCAGCAGCCTCACCACGGGGGAGCAGTACTTC
J gene: TRBJ1-5; clone size: -; V gene: TRBV6-1; D gene: TRBD1; CDR3 protein: CASSGPGQGANQPQHF; CDR3 DNA: TGTGCCAGCAGTGGCCCGGGACAGGGGGCGAATCAGCCCCAGCATTTT
J gene: TRBJ2-5; clone size: -; V gene: TRBV9; D gene: -; CDR3 protein: CASSAGETQYF; CDR3 DNA: TGTGCCAGCAGCGCAGGAGAGACCCAGTACTTC
J gene: TRBJ2-1; clone size: -; V gene: TRBV2; D gene: -; CDR3 protein: CASRGLNNEQFF; CDR3 DNA: TGTGCCAGCAGGGGACTCAACAATGAGCAGTTCTTC
J gene: TRBJ1-1; clone size: -; V gene: TRBV7-9; D gene: -; CDR3 protein: CASGVREGPEAFF; CDR3 DNA: TGTGCCAGCGGAGTCCGAGAGGGCCCTGAAGCTTTCTTT
J gene: TRBJ1-3; clone size: -; V gene: TRBV7-8; D gene: -; CDR3 protein: CASSPQGWGGNTIYF; CDR3 DNA: TGTGCCAGCAGCCCACAGGGATGGGGTGGAAACACCATATATTTT
J gene: TRBJ2-2; clone size: once; V gene: TRBV7-2; D gene: -; CDR3 protein: CASSVGRLRLNTGELFF; CDR3 DNA: TGTGCCAGCAGCGTAGGGAGGCTTCGACTGAACACCGGGGAGCTGTTTTTT
J gene: TRBJ2-3; clone size: -; V gene: TRBV2; D gene: -; CDR3 protein: CASRRLGGDTQYF; CDR3 DNA: TGTGCCAGCAGACGGCTCGGGGGAGATACGCAGTATTTT
J gene: TRBJ2-7; clone size: -; V gene: TRBV19; D gene: TRBD1; CDR3 protein: CASSIGDRLFGEQYF; CDR3 DNA: TGTGCCAGTAGTATTGGGGACAGACTTTTTGGGGAGCAGTACTTC
J gene: TRBJ2-1; clone size: -; V gene: TRBV7-3; D gene: -; CDR3 protein: CASSRPPVNEQFF; CDR3 DNA: TGTGCCAGCAGTCGCCCTCCGGTCAATGAGCAGTTCTTC
J gene: TRBJ1-4; clone size: few; V gene: TRBV4-3; D gene: TRBD1; CDR3 protein: CASSQSGTGSEKLFF; CDR3 DNA: TGCGCCAGCAGCCAGTCAGGGACAGGGAGTGAAAAACTGTTTTTT
J gene: TRBJ2-1; clone size: -; V gene: TRBV11-3; D gene: -; CDR3 protein: CASSLDQRHRNEQFF; CDR3 DNA: TGTGCCAGCAGCTTAGATCAGAGACACCGCAATGAGCAGTTCTTC
J gene: TRBJ2-5; clone size: -; V gene: TRBV5-1; D gene: TRBD1; CDR3 protein: CASSPGGLETQYF; CDR3 DNA: TGCGCCAGCAGCCCAGGGGGCTTGGAGACCCAGTACTTC
J gene: TRBJ1-1; clone size: -; V gene: TRBV2; D gene: TRBD1; CDR3 protein: CASSDREFNTEAFF; CDR3 DNA: TGTGCCAGCAGCGACAGGGAGTTTAACACTGAAGCTTTCTTT
J gene: TRBJ1-2; clone size: -; V gene: TRBV5-4; D gene: -; CDR3 protein: CASSSGFYTYTF; CDR3 DNA: TGTGCCAGCAGCTCAGGGTTTTATACCTACACCTTC
J gene: TRBJ1-1; clone size: -; V gene: TRBV14; D gene: TRBD1; CDR3 protein: CASSPARGLWVNTEAFF; CDR3 DNA: TGTGCCAGCAGCCCGGCCAGGGGGCTCTGGGTGAACACTGAAGCTTTCTTT
J gene: TRBJ2-7; clone size: -; V gene: TRBV14; D gene: TRBD1; CDR3 protein: CASSLNRLTGGNEQYF; CDR3 DNA: TGTGCCAGCAGCCTCAATAGACTCACAGGGGGGAACGAGCAGTACTTC
J gene: TRBJ2-2; clone size: once; V gene: TRBV11-3; D gene: TRBD1; CDR3 protein: CATRTGATGELFF; CDR3 DNA: TGTGCCACGCGGACAGGGGCCACCGGGGAGCTGTTTTTT
J gene: TRBJ2-7; clone size: -; V gene: TRBV5-1; D gene: TRBD1; CDR3 protein: CASSLKEFRDRAYEQYF; CDR3 DNA: TGCGCCAGCAGCTTAAAGGAATTCCGGGACAGGGCCTACGAGCAGTACTTC
J gene: TRBJ1-5; clone size: -; V gene: TRBV7-2; D gene: TRBD1; CDR3 protein: CASSLGTGTGMGPQHF; CDR3 DNA: TGTGCCAGCAGCTTAGGTACCGGGACAGGGATGGGGCCCCAGCATTTT
J gene: TRBJ2-3; clone size: -; V gene: TRBV10-3; D gene: -; CDR3 protein: CAITRTDSPSEMSTDTQYF; CDR3 DNA: TGTGCCATCACCAGAACGGACTCGCCCAGCGAGATGAGCACAGATACGCAGTATTTT
J gene: TRBJ2-4; clone size: -; V gene: TRBV27; D gene: TRBD1; CDR3 protein: CASSLGDSKNIQYF; CDR3 DNA: TGTGCCAGCAGTTTAGGGGACAGCAAAAACATTCAGTACTTC
J gene: TRBJ2-7; clone size: -; V gene: TRBV19; D gene: TRBD2; CDR3 protein: CASTKGGLAGDEQYF; CDR3 DNA: TGTGCCAGTACCAAAGGGGGACTAGCGGGAGATGAGCAGTACTTC
J gene: TRBJ2-3; clone size: -; V gene: TRBV15; D gene: -; CDR3 protein: CATSRDRILATDTQYF; CDR3 DNA: TGTGCCACCAGCAGAGATAGAATTCTAGCCACAGATACGCAGTATTTT